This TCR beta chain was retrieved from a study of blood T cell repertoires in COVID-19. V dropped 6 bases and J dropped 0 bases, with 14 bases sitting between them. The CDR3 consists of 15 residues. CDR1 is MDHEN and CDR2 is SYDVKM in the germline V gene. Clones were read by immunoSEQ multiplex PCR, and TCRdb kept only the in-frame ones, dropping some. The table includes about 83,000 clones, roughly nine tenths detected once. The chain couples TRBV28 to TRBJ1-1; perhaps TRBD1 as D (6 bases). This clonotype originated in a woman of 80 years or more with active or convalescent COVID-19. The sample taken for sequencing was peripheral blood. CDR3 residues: CASRYSRGMNTEAFF. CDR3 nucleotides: TGTGCCAGCAGGTATAGCAGGGGCATGAACACTGAAGCTTTCTTT.